These T cell receptor beta chains were read from a single sample in a study of T cells after yellow fever vaccination. A single record per CDR3 protein comes from TCRdb applying MiXCR to the 5' RACE reads. The table shows roughly 330,000 distinct CDR3 sequences, with 3% to 4.5% occurring only once. Specimen: PBMCs, collected 5 days after the yellow fever booster vaccination. The source of these receptors is a man aged 18-30 years who received the YFV17D yellow fever vaccine. The conserved cysteine and the conserved F or W are not part of the CDR3 here. The D gene is left open where the match is weak.

NA | TRBV5-1 | ASSSAGQHYEQY
NA | TRBV19 | ASRLDSYTGELF
NA | TRBV10-3 | AISESSGADQPQH
NA | TRBV7-9 | ASSKSAYEQY
NA | TRBV20-1 | SAQTGNTGELF
NA | TRBV24-1 | ATSDLRLAPC
NA | TRBV7-8 | ASSLARGLSPTDTQY
TRBD2 | TRBV29-1 | SAGLQAGLRREQF
NA | TRBV2 | AGSLLAGQESPLH
NA | TRBV7-2 | ASSPTAYGYT
NA | TRBV6-2/TRBV6-3 | ASSPRPGSPQETQY
NA | TRBV19 | ASRQARDAYGYT
NA | TRBV3-1 | ASTLGRSGKNTEAF
NA | TRBV6-5 | ASSDARTSSPKNYGYT
TRBD1 | TRBV27 | ASIGQVPTDTQY
NA | TRBV29-1 | SVEGRGLGNEQF